Listed here is a single TCR beta chain. Its antigen target is currently unknown. Base qualities were left out, and no much larger clone turns up one base away. The data were obtained in a study of blood T cell repertoires in COVID-19 (dated by TCRdb to the early 2020s). Regarding the complete study: Samples from collaborators originated in the United States, Italy and Spain and spanned both the acute and convalescent phases of COVID-19. The material from the prospective study consisted of cDNA or gDNA derived from T cells, B-cell-depleted T cells, or PBMCs. Subjects who had been exposed to COVID-19, were actively infected with it, or had recovered from it provided the deeply sampled blood TCRbeta repertoires that made up the dataset. The repertoires were made available in a free public database intended to serve as a resource for research on the immune response to SARS-CoV-2. Samples came from the ongoing ImmuneRACE study (first 160 participants) plus 1,254 subjects from 6 global collaborators. Sample metadata almost always included a de-identified subject ID, COVID-19 status, age in years and sex. Where available, HLA class I and class II types were taken from metadata supplied by the sample provider and were not determined by assay-based typing.

Findings and caveats that apply to the study as a whole: The quantity of clinical and demographic metadata differed by source and by participant and was supplied without curation.

Each collaborating institution followed its own protocols to collect whole blood in K2EDTA tubes. For TCRbeta analysis, collaborators shipped samples in one of three forms: frozen whole blood, isolated PBMCs, or DNA extracted from either of those sample types. The CDR3 measures 16 amino acids from cysteine to phenylalanine. Only the CDR3 portion is preserved as DNA: 48 bases, with reading frame beginning at the first base. The germline V gene encodes CDR1 SGHDT and CDR2 YYEEEE. V sheds 1 base and J sheds 1 base, leaving 12 bases between their ends. TCRbeta CDR3 regions were amplified from genomic DNA by means of the immunoSEQ Assay, a bias-controlled multiplex PCR. The paper's processing steps were these. Nucleated cell counts per sample were estimated from amplification of reference gene primers within the assay. To quantify the absolute abundance of each unique TCRbeta CDR3 rearrangement, sequence reads were collapsed and filtered. For each sample, productive Simpson clonality was calculated as the square root of Simpson's diversity index over productive rearrangements. TCRdb took this table from immuneACCESS and kept in-frame rearrangements with V and J called. Such tables lack part of the clones; where checked against another copy, unresolved V genes explain under half of the gap, and the rest is unexplained. The DNA was the basis for D and trimming; V, J and clone size are from that table. Within this sample are 120,000 to 150,000 clones, with almost 90% of them counted one time only. Of the sample, about 2.3% falls within the top ten clones.

The receptor comes from a human donor in a cohort sampled during active COVID-19. The sequenced material came from peripheral blood. The rearrangement combines TRBV5-6 with TRBJ2-1; the D segment cannot be called with confidence. The CDR3 region has the sequence CASSLSVFGSYNEQFF. The base sequence is TGTGCCAGCAGCTTGTCGGTTTTCGGGTCCTACAATGAGCAGTTCTTC.